What follows are 25 T cell receptor beta chains derived from one specimen sequenced in a study of prognosis after radiotherapy for stage I lung cancer (dated by TCRdb to about 2021). This sample was sequenced with an Illumina HiSeq 3000. Two rounds of multiplex PCR on genomic DNA were used to amplify the TCR beta CDR3 region. The first PCR round used primers specific to each TRBV and TRBJ gene, with sequences filed in Chinese patent CN105087789A. TCRdb ran its own pipeline on the public reads, namely fastp trimming at Q25 and MiXCR clone calling, and kept in-frame beta chains. Every CDR3 protein is listed once, alongside the most common genes and DNA of its rows. This sample is represented by about 27,000 distinct CDR3 sequences; around 46% of them were singletons. Of the sample, 14% to 15% falls within the top ten clones. The source was PBMCs, collected before or after stereotactic body radiation therapy (not recorded which). These receptors all come from a donor aged 50 or older with non-small cell lung cancer.

The chain uses TRBV27 and TRBJ2-5, with D unclear. Trimming left V 10 bases short and J 4 bases short, with 19 bases between. CDR1 is MNHEY, CDR2 SMNVEV, per germline (reference sequence). The CDR3 has 14 residues. CDR3 protein: CAISLRVGGETQYF. Written as DNA, the CDR3 is TGTGCCATTAGTTTAAGAGTCGGCGGAGAGACCCAGTACTTC.

This clonotype has at least ten counts. This chain links TRBV5-6 with TRBJ2-5, with D possibly being TRBD2 (5 bases). V dropped 3 bases and J dropped 5 bases, with 23 bases sitting between them. Germline V gene sequence: CDR1 SGHDT, CDR2 YYEEEE. The CDR3 totals 17 residues. This CDR3 reads CASSSIAIGVFRETQYF. The CDR3 nucleotides are TGTGCCAGCAGCTCCATAGCGATTGGGGTTTTCAGGGAGACCCAGTACTTC.

The gene calls are TRBV28 and TRBJ2-1; TRBD2 agrees at 14 bases. This CDR3 has 15 amino acids. CDR1 is MDHEN and CDR2 is SYDVKM in the germline V gene. J was trimmed by 8 bases and V by 5 bases; bases with no gene match: 5. In DNA form, the CDR3 reads TGTGCCAGCAGTCGGGGGACTAGCGGGAGCCATGAGCAGTTCTTC. Amino acids: CASSRGTSGSHEQFF.

This chain joins TRBV19 and TRBJ2-7; D may be TRBD1 or TRBD2 (5 bases each). In germline, CDR1 is LNHDA, CDR2 SQIVND (reference sequence). The V gene lost 8 bases and the J gene lost 2 bases, with 16 bases spanning the gap. The CDR3 runs to 14 residues. This CDR3 is CASRPVGPPYEQYF. CDR3 DNA sequence: TGTGCCAGTCGACCGGTGGGACCGCCCTACGAGCAGTACTTC. The full variable domain, its missing parts supplied by reference TRBV19 and TRBJ2-7, is DGGITQSPKYLFRKEGQNVTLSCEQNLNHDAMYWYRQDPGQGLRLIYYSQIVNDFQKGDIAEGYSVSREKKESFPLTVTSAQKNPTAFYLCASRPVGPPYEQYFGPGTRLTVT.

This clonotype has a count of ten or more. The chain has TRBV10-2 and TRBJ2-7; maybe TRBD1 (6 bases). V shed 6 bases and J shed 2 bases, with 8 bases lying between them. In germline, CDR1 is WSHSY, CDR2 SAAADI. The CDR3 consists of 12 residues. The DNA for the CDR3 is TGCGCCAGCAGAAGACAGGCCTACGAGCAGTACTTC. This encodes CASRRQAYEQYF.

In this sample, this clonotype turned up a few times. One base away lies a much larger clone, so this may be a sequencing read error. The chain combines TRBV4-2 with TRBJ2-3; D remains ambiguous. Germline CDR1 reads LGHNA; CDR2 reads YNFKEQ. This CDR3 spans 13 amino acids. CDR3 residues: CASSQAGTDTRYF. The CDR3 DNA follows: TGTGCCAGCAGCCAAGCAGGCACAGATACGCGGTATTTT.

On this clonotype itself: A far larger clone is just one base off, so this is likely a read error. CDR3 sequence (DNA): TGTGCCAGCAGTTACTCGGGCCTAGCGGGTCACTACAATGAGCAGTTCTTC. This codes for CASSYSGLAGHYNEQFF. The chain is built from TRBV6-4 and TRBJ2-1; 8 bases are shared with TRBD2. The CDR3 covers 17 residues. Germline CDR1 MRHNA, CDR2 SNTAGT.

The chain combines TRBV18 with TRBJ1-1; no reliable D call. Trimming cost V 5 bases and J 0 bases, with 13 bases left between them. The CDR3 runs to 15 residues. Looked up from germline, CDR1 is KGHSH and CDR2 is LQKENI. The chain's CDR3 is CASSRQDRMNTEAFF. CDR3 coding DNA: TGTGCCAGCTCAAGGCAAGATCGCATGAACACTGAAGCTTTCTTT.

By share, this clonotype counts as medium-sized (0.01 to 0.1%). The chain carries TRBV6-1 and TRBJ1-5; D not certain. This CDR3 region has 15 residues. CDR1 is MNHNS, CDR2 SASEGT, per germline. The ends were cut back, 3 bases at V and 2 bases at J, with 11 bases in the middle. CDR3 region: CASSDGTWRNQPQHF. The CDR3 DNA reads as TGTGCCAGCAGTGACGGTACCTGGCGCAATCAGCCCCAGCATTTT.

For this clonotype: Possible read error: a much larger clone is one base away. The rearrangement links TRBV5-6 to TRBJ1-3; D gene uncertain. The germline gives CDR1 SGHDT, CDR2 YYEEEE. The CDR3 length is 14 residues. This CDR3 is CASSVVGTGDTIYF. For the CDR3, the DNA is TGTGCCAGCAGCGTCGTAGGCACTGGAGACACCATATATTTT.

Details on this clonotype: A read error likely explains this, since a far larger clone differs by one base. CDR3: CASTRGQRSFGYTF. The CDR3 DNA reads as TGTGCCAGCACCAGGGGACAGCGATCTTTTGGCTACACCTTC. This chain uses TRBV6-8 with TRBJ1-2; 7 nucleotides align to TRBD1. With 7 bases clipped from V and 7 bases from J, the junction kept 12 bases outside the gene matches. The germline V gene encodes CDR1 MNHGY and CDR2 SAAAGT. The CDR3 extends over 14 amino acids.

The CDR3 sequence: CSAHRVAIGSGGGTDTQYF. The CDR3 DNA sequence: TGCAGTGCTCATAGGGTGGCTATCGGGAGTGGAGGGGGCACAGATACGCAGTATTTT. This sequence joins TRBV20-1 and TRBJ2-3, with D possibly TRBD2 on 6 matching bases. V lost 5 bases to trimming and J lost 1 base, with 28 bases between them. Germline lookup yields CDR1 DFQATT and CDR2 SNEGSKA (reference sequence). The CDR3 runs 19 residues.

This clonotype was seen many times. V and J are TRBV29-1 and TRBJ2-3; D not certain. This CDR3 has 14 residues. The germline V gene encodes CDR1 SQVTM and CDR2 ANQGSEA. Between the trimmed V and J ends, which lost 8 bases and 0 bases, there was a span of 15 bases. The CDR3 coding sequence is TGCAGCTTCGTACAGTACACTAGCACAGATACGCAGTATTTT. It is translated as CSFVQYTSTDTQYF.

The chain uses TRBV7-2 and TRBJ2-2, with D perhaps matching TRBD2 (6 bases). This CDR3 spans 16 amino acids. The germline V gene encodes CDR1 SGHTA and CDR2 FQGNSA. V lost 7 bases and J 1 base, leaving 16 bases between the germline ends. CDR3 coding DNA: TGTGCCAGCACTCGCGGCGGGGCGGAGAACACCGGGGAGCTGTTTTTT. Translated, it gives CASTRGGAENTGELFF.

This chain uses TRBV6-2 or TRBV6-3 with TRBJ2-3; 13 bases agree with TRBD2. Per the germline V gene, CDR1 is MNHEY and CDR2 is SVGEGT. The CDR3 totals 17 residues. V shed 7 bases, J shed 6 bases, and the junction held 13 bases outside the gene matches. CDR3 in amino acids: CASTAVTSGRISDTQYF. In nucleotides, the CDR3 is TGTGCCAGCACCGCGGTGACTAGCGGGAGGATCTCCGATACGCAGTATTTT.

This clonotype occurred a few times. Just one base apart from a much larger clone, this may be a read error. The chain is built from TRBV29-1 and TRBJ2-5; 8 positions match TRBD1. CDR3 length: 13 residues. The germline V gene encodes CDR1 SQVTM and CDR2 ANQGSEA. As DNA, the CDR3 is TGCATCGTTGGTCAGGGGGCAAGGGAGACCCAGTACTTC. Translating gives CIVGQGARETQYF.

This clonotype was detected many times. The chain links TRBV15 to TRBJ2-3; 10 bases map to TRBD2. V dropped 5 bases and J dropped 4; count of bases not matched to a gene: 12. The CDR3 length is 17 residues. Germline-derived CDR1 and CDR2 are LNHNV and YYDKDF (reference sequence). The CDR3 DNA sequence: TGTGCCACCAGCGGGGGAAGAGCGGGGGGGCGGTCAGATACGCAGTATTTT. It encodes CATSGGRAGGRSDTQYF.

As concerns this clonotype: At one end, the junction sequence differs from germline, possibly due to a read error. The chain uses TRBV6-2 or TRBV6-3 and TRBJ2-7; D not resolved. In germline, CDR1 is MNHEY, CDR2 SVGEGT. This CDR3 is built from 14 residues. CDR3 sequence reads: CASRQGQTSYEHYF. CDR3 in DNA: TGTGCTAGCAGACAAGGGCAGACCTCCTACGAGCATTACTTC.

This clonotype was counted ten times or more. The chain combines TRBV18 with TRBJ1-3; the D is unclear. With 2 bases removed from V and 3 bases from J, the gap between germline ends came to 8 bases. The CDR3 consists of 14 residues. Germline V gene lookup returns CDR1 KGHSH and CDR2 LQKENI. Here the CDR3 DNA reads TGTGCCAGCTCACCAGGGGTGAATGGAAACACCATATATTTT. The encoded protein is CASSPGVNGNTIYF.

This clonotype was observed at least ten times. The chain recombines TRBV4-1 with TRBJ2-7, with 8 bases aligning to TRBD1. V gave up 0 bases and J gave up 2 bases; unmatched junction bases: 3. This CDR3 has 15 residues. The germline V gene has CDR1 MGHRA and CDR2 YSYEKL. For the CDR3, the DNA is TGCGCCAGCAGCCAAGACTCGGGACAGGCCTACGAGCAGTACTTC. Protein: CASSQDSGQAYEQYF.

This clonotype was counted ten times or more. In nucleotides, the CDR3 is TGCAGTGCTCAGGGGCGACTAGCGGGATTAGAGGGGCAGTACTTC. It specifies CSAQGRLAGLEGQYF. The rearrangement uses TRBV20-1 and TRBJ2-7; 11 bases line up with TRBD2. The germline V gene has CDR1 DFQATT and CDR2 SNEGSKA (reference sequence). This CDR3 comprises 15 residues. The V gene end was trimmed by 5 bases and the J gene end by 9 bases; junction bases not matched to a gene: 15.

The chain links TRBV7-8 to TRBJ2-7, with TRBD1 identical over 7 bases. The CDR3 loop spans 14 amino acids. V was clipped by 8 bases and J by 2 bases; unmatched bases: 9. The germline V gene has CDR1 SGHVS and CDR2 FQNEAQ. Here the CDR3 reads CASGPRDRAYEQYF. Written as DNA, the CDR3 is TGTGCCAGCGGCCCAAGGGACAGAGCCTACGAGCAGTACTTC.

The chain employs TRBV7-2 and TRBJ2-7, with 10 nucleotides matching TRBD1. Germline V gene lookup returns CDR1 SGHTA and CDR2 FQGNSA. J gave up 3 bases and V 0 bases, and 2 bases lay outside the gene matches. The length of the CDR3 is 15 residues. For the CDR3, the DNA is TGTGCCAGCAGCTTAGCCGGGACAGGGGACTACGAGCAGTACTTC. Its protein is CASSLAGTGDYEQYF. Full variable domain (missing parts from reference TRBV7-2 and TRBJ2-7): GAGVSQSPSNKVTEKGKDVELRCDPISGHTALYWYRQSLGQGLEFLIYFQGNSAPDKSGLPSDRFSAERTGGSVSTLTIQRTQQEDSAVYLCASSLAGTGDYEQYFGPGTRLTVT.

About this clonotype itself: A read error is possible here, since a much larger clone lies one base away. The chain uses TRBV6-5 and TRBJ2-7; 9 positions match TRBD1. The CDR3 length is 14 residues. Germline lookup yields CDR1 MNHEY and CDR2 SVGAGI. As DNA, the CDR3 is TGTGCCAGCAGTTTCGGGACAGGGCTTAACGAGAAGTACTTC. It specifies CASSFGTGLNEKYF.

With regard to this clonotype: A clone one base away is much larger, so this may be a read error. The rearrangement uses TRBV11-3 and TRBJ2-5; TRBD1 might be the D (5 bases). The V end was cut by 4 bases, the J end by 0 bases, with 12 bases between. This CDR3 has 15 amino acids. The germline CDR1 and CDR2 sequences are SGHNT and YENEEA. The chain's CDR3 is CASSSQATDQETQYF. The CDR3 DNA reads TGTGCCAGCAGCTCCCAGGCGACAGACCAAGAGACCCAGTACTTC.